These T cell receptor beta chains were read from a single sample in a study of graft-versus-host responses after intestinal transplantation. The antigens these receptors bind are not known. The table came from immunoSEQ multiplex PCR; TCRdb's copy has only in-frame clones and leaves some out. The sample consists of some 110,000 clones, approximately 93% of them appearing once. The sample was unstimulated CD8+ T cells sorted from spleen or lymph node cells, taken before transplant. Source of these receptors: a human donor who was the organ donor for an intestinal transplant. The CDR3 runs from the conserved cysteine through the conserved F or W. Fields, in order: V gene, J gene, clone size, D gene, CDR3 protein, CDR3 DNA. D genes are given only for firm matches. Not all rows give a size; the values are once, few, many and, for expanded clones, a class.

TRBV2	TRBJ2-1	.	.	CASSEAGSISSVF	TGTGCCAGCAGTGAAGCGGGCAGCATAAGTTCTGTCTTC
TRBV28	TRBJ2-4	.	.	CASSFYSGDIQYF	TGTGCCAGCAGTTTTTATTCAGGAGACATTCAGTACTTC
TRBV5-4	TRBJ2-5	once	TRBD1	CASSPTQGGRKTQYF	TGTGCCAGCAGCCCAACACAGGGGGGTAGAAAGACCCAGTACTTC
TRBV10-3	TRBJ2-1	.	.	CAISETWDRVYNEQFF	TGTGCCATCAGTGAGACGTGGGACCGGGTCTACAATGAGCAGTTCTTC
TRBV7-8	TRBJ2-1	.	.	CASSLGAGYNEQFF	TGTGCCAGCAGCTTAGGTGCAGGTTACAATGAGCAGTTCTTC
TRBV7-7	TRBJ2-1	.	.	CASSPTSSPSNEQFF	TGTGCTAGCAGCCCCACATCGAGCCCTTCCAATGAGCAGTTCTTC
TRBV6-1	TRBJ1-1	.	.	CASSILKTGNTEAFF	TGTGCCAGCAGTATCCTCAAGACAGGGAACACTGAAGCTTTCTTT
TRBV29-1	TRBJ1-4	.	.	CSVTTAGGEKLFF	TGCAGCGTGACGACAGCGGGGGGTGAAAAACTGTTTTTT
TRBV30	TRBJ2-2	.	.	CASERVARTGELFF	TGTGCCTCTGAGCGGGTGGCGAGGACCGGGGAGCTGTTTTTT
TRBV19	TRBJ1-5	.	TRBD1	CASSIRDRVLGQPQHF	TGTGCCAGTAGTATCCGGGACAGGGTGTTAGGGCAGCCCCAGCATTTT